This T cell receptor (beta chain) appears in the sequencing data of a study of glioma-infiltrating T cells after dendritic cell vaccination. Study at large: Samples are from glioblastoma patients in Phase I and II dendritic cell vaccine trials. The vaccine used monocyte-derived dendritic cells pulsed overnight with autologous tumor lysate.

Overall study findings and caveats: Patients with more pretreatment TILs had longer time to progression and survival.

TCRdb keeps only in-frame clones here, not all; method: immunoSEQ multiplex PCR. This sample yields roughly 98,000 clones, of which approximately 90% are seen a single time; approximately 15% belongs to the top ten. Isocitrate dehydrogenase mutation was absent in all glioblastoma patients. Concerning this clone itself: Its antigen is as yet unknown.

The V end lost 0 bases, the J end lost 1 base, and 12 bases lay between the germline ends. Looked up from germline, CDR1 is PRHDT and CDR2 is FYEKMQ (reference sequence). This CDR3 has 16 amino acids. The specimen was blood, collected before dendritic cell vaccination. The chain has TRBV13 and TRBJ2-5; D is possibly TRBD1 (6 bases). This clonotype originated in a human donor with glioblastoma. The CDR3 sequence is CASSLGLGRGQETQYF. The CDR3 DNA reads as TGTGCCAGCAGCTTAGGCCTCGGCAGGGGCCAAGAGACCCAGTACTTC.